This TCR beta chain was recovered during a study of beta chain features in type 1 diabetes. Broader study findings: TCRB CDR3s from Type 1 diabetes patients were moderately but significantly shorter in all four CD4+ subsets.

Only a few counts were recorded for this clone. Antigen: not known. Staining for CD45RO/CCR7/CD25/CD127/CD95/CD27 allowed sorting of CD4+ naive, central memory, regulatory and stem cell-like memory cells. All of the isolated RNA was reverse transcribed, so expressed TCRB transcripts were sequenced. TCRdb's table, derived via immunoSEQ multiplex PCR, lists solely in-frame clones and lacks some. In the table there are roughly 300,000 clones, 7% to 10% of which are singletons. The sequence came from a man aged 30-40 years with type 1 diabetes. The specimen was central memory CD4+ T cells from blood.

CDR3 DNA sequence: TGTGCCATCAGTCCGGGACAGAACTATGGCTACACCTTC. Translated, it gives CAISPGQNYGYTF. This sequence joins TRBV10-3 and TRBJ1-2; TRBD1 aligns across 7 bases. The CDR3 spans 13 residues. CDR1 is ENHRY and CDR2 is SYGVKD in the germline V gene. The J segment lost 2 bases and the V segment lost 5 bases, leaving 2 bases of the junction unmatched.